Each of the 12 T cell receptor beta chains below was sequenced from the same sample in a study of blood T cell repertoires in COVID-19. Measured with immunoSEQ multiplex PCR; TCRdb has only the in-frame clones, and not every one. The sample contains about 250,000 clones, about nine tenths of which appear only once. The material sequenced was PBMCs or T cells enriched from blood (not recorded which). The source is a man aged 18 to 35 who had recovered from COVID-19.

The chain is built from TRBV21-1 and TRBJ2-5; the D call in the table, TRBD1, was not verified against the DNA. TRBV21-1 is a recognized pseudogene. The CDR3 is 16 amino acids. CDR3 sequence (DNA): TGTGCCAGCAGCAAAGCCCACGGACAGAGTCAAGAGACCCAGTACTTC. Protein product: CASSKAHGQSQETQYF.

This clone was observed a few times. This chain connects TRBV24-1 to TRBJ1-2; TRBD1 matches at 7 bases. This CDR3 has 17 amino acids. CDR1 and CDR2 (germline): KGHDR, SFDVKD. With V trimmed by 7 bases and J by 1 base, 14 bases remained unmatched. The DNA for the CDR3 is TGTGCCACCAGCGGCACAGGGGCTTTTTTGGGTAACTATGGCTACACCTTC. Residues: CATSGTGAFLGNYGYTF.

The chain is built from TRBV5-1 and TRBJ2-7, with 13 bases that match TRBD2. The CDR3 covers 16 residues. CDR1 is SGHRS and CDR2 is YFSETQ in the germline V gene. Trimming took 2 bases from V and 6 from J; bases not matched to a gene: 8. The DNA of the CDR3 is TGCGCCAGCAGCTTCGCTGGACTAGCGGGAGACGGCGAGCAGTACTTC. Residues: CASSFAGLAGDGEQYF.

This sequence joins TRBV5-4 and TRBJ2-1; TRBD2 agrees at 10 bases. CDR3 length equals 15 residues. Germline trimming cut 5 bases from V and 3 bases from J; bases unmatched to any gene: 5. The germline V gene has CDR1 SGHNT and CDR2 YYREEE (reference sequence). CDR3 DNA sequence: TGTGCCAGCAGGCAAGCGGGAGGGAGCTACAATGAGCAGTTCTTC. Amino acid sequence: CASRQAGGSYNEQFF.

The chain has TRBV6-5 and TRBJ1-2, with 7 bases aligning to TRBD1. The length of the CDR3 is 14 residues. Germline V CDR1 and CDR2: MNHEY, SVGAGI. V trimming: 7 bases; J trimming: 2 bases; junction bases outside the gene matches: 7. CDR3 bases: TGTGCCAGCACTAGACAGACAGGGAACTATGGCTACACCTTC. Protein sequence: CASTRQTGNYGYTF.

This clone was detected once. V gene TRBV11-2 combines with J gene TRBJ2-7; the D gene is possibly TRBD1 (5 bases). The CDR3 sequence is 14 residues long. CDR1 is SGHAT, CDR2 FQNNGV, per germline. Deletions cut 1 base from V and 6 bases from J, with 13 bases between. The CDR3 protein is CASSLGPPQGEQYF. CDR3 nucleotides: TGTGCCAGCAGCTTAGGACCCCCCCAGGGCGAGCAGTACTTC.

The gene calls are TRBV27 and TRBJ1-6; D not certain. The ends were cut back, 7 bases at V and 8 bases at J, with 12 bases in the middle. Germline V CDR1 and CDR2: MNHEY, SMNVEV (reference sequence). The CDR3 has 13 residues. The CDR3 coding sequence is TGTGCCAGCACCCTTCGGGGTGATTCACCCCTCCACTTT. Protein product: CASTLRGDSPLHF.

The V gene is TRBV7-9, the J gene TRBJ2-7; possible D gene TRBD2, 5 bases. The germline CDR1 and CDR2 sequences are SEHNR and FQNEAQ (reference sequence). The V end was cut by 1 base, the J end by 1 base, with 8 bases between. The CDR3 has 14 amino acids. CDR3 sequence (DNA): TGTGCCAGCAGCTTAGTCGGCGGGTCCTACGAGCAGTACTTC. Its translation is CASSLVGGSYEQYF.

This clone was detected once. The rearrangement links TRBV28 to TRBJ2-3; D may be TRBD2 (6 bases). Trimming removed 4 bases at V and 4 bases at J, with 18 bases between. In germline, CDR1 is MDHEN, CDR2 SYDVKM. The length of the CDR3 is 16 residues. The CDR3 here is CASSSIPRTIADTQYF. In nucleotides, the CDR3 is TGTGCCAGCAGTTCTATACCCCGGACTATCGCAGATACGCAGTATTTT.

This clone came up a few times. The J gene is TRBJ1-1, the V gene TRBV7-3; 12 bases are a match to TRBD1. The CDR3 contains 15 residues. Germline CDR1 reads SGHTA; CDR2 reads FQGTGA. V lost 4 bases and J lost 5; bases outside the gene matches: 5. As DNA, the CDR3 is TGTGCCAGCAGCTCAGGGACAGGGGGCTTGACTGAAGCTTTCTTT. Protein: CASSSGTGGLTEAFF. Full variable domain (missing parts from reference TRBV7-3 and TRBJ1-1): GAGVSQTPSNKVTEKGKYVELRCDPISGHTALYWYRQSLGQGPEFLIYFQGTGAADDSGLPNDRFFAVRPEGSVSTLKIQRTERGDSAVYLCASSSGTGGLTEAFFGQGTRLTVV.

In this sample, this clone turned up a few times. The chain uses TRBV11-2 and TRBJ2-7; possible D gene TRBD2, 6 bases. Trimming removed 6 bases at V and 6 bases at J, with 27 bases between. The CDR3 sequence is 17 residues long. The germline V gene encodes CDR1 SGHAT and CDR2 FQNNGV. The CDR3 region is CASSIPPGVGLVGEQYF. Written as DNA, the CDR3 is TGTGCCAGCAGTATACCTCCGGGGGTCGGCCTGGTTGGCGAGCAGTACTTC.

V and J are TRBV7-8 and TRBJ1-4; 7 bases line up with TRBD1. CDR1 SGHVS and CDR2 FQNEAQ come from the germline V gene. J gave up 7 bases and V 5 bases, and 10 bases lay outside the gene matches. The CDR3 totals 15 residues. CDR3 DNA sequence: TGTGCCAGCAGCATGAACAGGGGAGTCGGTGAAAAACTGTTTTTT. It translates to CASSMNRGVGEKLFF. The full variable domain, completed using reference TRBV7-8 and TRBJ1-4, is GAGVSQSPRYKVAKRGQDVALRCDPISGHVSLFWYQQALGQGPEFLTYFQNEAQLDKSGLPSDRFFAERPEGSVSTLKIQRTQQEDSAVYLCASSMNRGVGEKLFFGSGTQLSVL.